These 6 T cell receptor beta chains were all obtained from the same sample, sequenced in a study of metastatic and nonmetastatic thyroid tumors (dated by TCRdb to the early 2020s). Receptors were amplified or captured by PCR. TCRdb lists the instrument as Illumina HiSeq 4000. In TCRdb, the public reads were trimmed at Q25 with fastp and aligned with MiXCR, with productive beta chains retained. The sample records about 17,000 clones, roughly 24% of which are singletons. The leading ten clones occupy 22% of the sample. Before undergoing thyroid surgery, none of the patients had been given any kind of treatment. Sample: tumor tissue. Receptors originate from a female donor with papillary thyroid cancer or a benign thyroid nodule (not recorded which). Some clones in this sample may be carry-over from other donors' samples.

A word on this clone: Compared with germline, one end of the junction differs, possibly owing to a read error. The chain is built from TRBV10-1 and TRBJ1-6; D is unclear. The CDR3 has 13 amino acids. Germline CDR1 is WNHNN and CDR2 is SYGVQD (reference sequence). CDR3 amino acids: CASSKGCNSPLVF. Here the CDR3 DNA reads TGCGCCAGCAGTAAGGGTTGTAATTCACCCCTCGTCTTT.

In this sample, this clone turned up many times. The chain has TRBV4-1 and TRBJ2-2, with unresolved D. Germline-derived CDR1 and CDR2 are MGHRA and YSYEKL. V shed 0 bases and J shed 3 bases, with 11 bases lying between them. CDR3 length: 16 residues. The CDR3 loop reads CASSQELGFHTGELFF. CDR3 coding DNA: TGCGCCAGCAGCCAAGAATTGGGTTTTCACACCGGGGAGCTGTTTTTT.

The CDR3 reads CASSQGTGVYGYTF. CDR3 in DNA: TGCGCCAGCAGCCAAGGAACAGGGGTCTATGGCTACACCTTC. The rearrangement uses TRBV4-1 and TRBJ1-2, with 7 nucleotides matching TRBD1. Germline CDR1 reads MGHRA; CDR2 reads YSYEKL. This CDR3 comprises 14 residues. V lost 1 base and J lost 4; bases outside the gene matches: 3.

As to this clone: A read error may explain this, as a much larger clone is one base away. The V and J genes are TRBV5-4 and TRBJ1-1; perhaps TRBD1 as D (5 bases). CDR1 SGHNT and CDR2 YYREEE come from the germline V gene (reference sequence). CDR3 length: 14 amino acids. CDR3 sequence reads: CANSVSQGNTEAFF. CDR3 in DNA: TGCGCCAACAGCGTTTCCCAGGGTAACACTGAAGCTTTCTTT.

The chain is built from TRBV13 and TRBJ1-1; TRBD1 is a possible D gene (6 bases). V was pared by 5 bases and J by 6 bases, with 19 bases between. This CDR3 is 15 amino acids long. CDR1 PRHDT and CDR2 FYEKMQ come from the germline V gene (reference sequence). Here the CDR3 DNA reads TGTGCCAGCAGCGTGCTCAGGGGAAGGGACGCTGAAGCTTTCTTT. Protein: CASSVLRGRDAEAFF.

This clone was counted at least ten times. This chain connects TRBV12-3 or TRBV12-4 to TRBJ1-5; possibly TRBD1 for D (5 bases). CDR3 length: 14 residues. V was pared by 3 bases and J by 1 base, with 7 bases between. The CDR3 region has the DNA TGTGCCAGCAGTTTGGGGGGGAGCAATCAGCCCCAGCATTTT. Its translation: CASSLGGSNQPQHF.